This entry lists 28 T cell receptor beta chains sequenced from one sample in a study of human T cells and chemical hapten exposure. TCRdb re-called the RACE reads through MiXCR, storing one row per CDR3 protein. The sample has some 400,000 distinct CDR3 sequences; 4.5% to 5.5% are singletons. Regarding time point: pre-sensitization, week 0. Treatment specified: therapeutic diphenylcyclopropenone sensitization with weekly scalp DPC. This specimen was whole blood, taken in connection with sensitization to the hapten diphenylcyclopropenone (DPC). Every receptor here comes from a woman aged 45 to 65 with alopecia areata. Some clones in this sample may be carry-over from other donors' samples.

This clonotype was recorded many times. The rearrangement uses TRBV9 and TRBJ2-3, with D uncertain. Trimming shortened V by 0 bases and J by 6 bases, and 14 bases separated the two germline ends. The CDR3 contains 15 residues. CDR1 SGDLS and CDR2 YYNGEE come from the germline V gene. The CDR3 region is CASSVGTLEVDTQYF. In nucleotides, the CDR3 is TGTGCCAGCAGCGTAGGGACCCTAGAGGTGGATACGCAGTATTTT.

On this clonotype itself: This clone may be a read error of a much larger clone one base away. The missing conserved phenylalanine or tryptophan at the end of this CDR3 makes a read error likely. The chain carries TRBV25-1 and TRBJ2-7; D is possibly TRBD1 (5 bases). This CDR3 contains 11 residues. The V and J ends lost 6 bases and 7 bases respectively, with 10 bases between them. The germline CDR1 and CDR2 sequences are MGHDK and SYGVNS. CDR3 nucleotide sequence: TGTGCCAGCAGACAGGCCAGAGAGCAGTACATC. Its translation: CASRQAREQYI.

This clonotype was recorded at least ten times. This chain joins TRBV6-5 and TRBJ2-2; 9 bases are a match to TRBD1. The CDR3 extends over 15 amino acids. V was clipped by 6 bases and J by 5 bases; unmatched bases: 7. The V gene's germline CDR1 is MNHEY and CDR2 SVGAGI. CDR3 DNA: TGTGCCAGCAGATCCGGGACAGGGAAGACCGGGGAGCTGTTTTTT. Translation: CASRSGTGKTGELFF.

The chain links TRBV27 to TRBJ1-1; 10 bases agree with TRBD1. The J segment lost 4 bases and the V segment lost 2 bases, leaving 7 bases of the junction unmatched. This CDR3 has 16 residues. Germline-derived CDR1 and CDR2 are MNHEY and SMNVEV (reference sequence). CDR3 nucleotides: TGTGCCAGCAGTTTAGCGGGACAGGGGAGGGTCACTGAAGCTTTCTTT. It encodes CASSLAGQGRVTEAFF.

This clonotype was seen many times. The genes are TRBV5-1 and TRBJ2-3; 7 nucleotides match TRBD2. The junction had 12 bases not matched to a gene; V was cut back by 6 bases and J by 5 bases. This CDR3 has 15 amino acids. Germline loops: CDR1 SGHRS, CDR2 YFSETQ. CDR3 region: CASKPLWGGGDTQYF. Here the CDR3 DNA reads TGCGCCAGCAAACCCCTTTGGGGGGGAGGAGATACGCAGTATTTT.

As concerns this clonotype: A read error is likely, as this CDR3 ends without the conserved phenylalanine or tryptophan. The rearrangement joins TRBV7-2 to TRBJ2-1, with TRBD1 identical over 8 bases. Germline CDR1 and CDR2: SGHTA and FQGNSA. Trimming cost V 7 bases and J 6 bases; bases outside gene matches: 11. The CDR3 covers 15 residues. This chain's CDR3 is CASKGGRGRINEQFI. CDR3 DNA sequence: TGTGCCAGCAAAGGGGGCAGGGGGCGAATCAATGAGCAGTTCATC.

In its sample, this clonotype was seen a few times. The chain is built from TRBV2 and TRBJ1-1; 7 bases align to TRBD1. The CDR3 loop spans 16 amino acids. The germline gives CDR1 SNHLY, CDR2 FYNNEI. J lost 1 base, V lost 3 bases, and 8 bases had no gene match. In nucleotides, the CDR3 is TGTGCCAGCAGTGAGTCTTTAGGGGGCTGGAACACTGAAGCTTTCTTT. Its protein product is CASSESLGGWNTEAFF.

The CDR3 region has the DNA TGTGCCAGCAGGACAGGGTTGTGGGCTGAAGCTTTCTTT. Amino acids: CASRTGLWAEAFF. The chain combines TRBV12-3 or TRBV12-4 with TRBJ1-1; 7 positions match TRBD1. With V trimmed by 6 bases and J by 6 bases, 7 bases remained unmatched. The CDR3 is 13 amino acids.

This clonotype was counted only a few times. This chain connects TRBV2 to TRBJ2-3, with a weak D call TRBD1 (5 bases). The germline V and J ends were trimmed by 6 bases and 1 base, with 11 bases remaining between them. The CDR3 covers 14 residues. The germline gives CDR1 SNHLY, CDR2 FYNNEI. CDR3 nucleotide sequence: TGTGCCAGCAGCTCGTTACAGGGCACAGATACGCAGTATTTT. It is translated as CASSSLQGTDTQYF.

This clonotype showed up many times. The chain is built from TRBV27 and TRBJ2-1; 9 positions match TRBD1. Unmatched junction bases numbered 12, after V lost 4 bases and J lost 5 bases. This CDR3 has 17 residues. Germline V gene data show CDR1 as MNHEY and CDR2 as SMNVEV (reference sequence). The CDR3 bases are TGTGCCAGCAGTTATCTCCGGACAGGGGAGACGAACAATGAGCAGTTCTTC. Its protein product is CASSYLRTGETNNEQFF.

This clonotype came up many times. V gene TRBV20-1 combines with J gene TRBJ2-7; the D gene is possibly TRBD2 (6 bases). CDR1 DFQATT and CDR2 SNEGSKA come from the germline V gene (reference sequence). The CDR3 length is 15 residues. The V end was cut by 0 bases, the J end by 1 base, with 13 bases between. The CDR3 region has the DNA TGCAGTGCTAGAGATAACCGGGGGTGGTCCTACGAGCAGTACTTC. Its protein is CSARDNRGWSYEQYF.

The chain combines TRBV19 with TRBJ2-7, with D tentatively TRBD2 (6 bases). The CDR3 is 13 amino acids. CDR1 and CDR2 (germline): LNHDA, SQIVND (reference sequence). V was shortened by 3 bases and J by 2 bases, with 8 bases between the two germline ends. CDR3 nucleotides: TGTGCCAGTAGTATGGGGGGTCCCTACGAGCAGTACTTC. Its protein product is CASSMGGPYEQYF.

This clonotype has at least ten counts. J is TRBJ1-5 and V is TRBV7-2, with D possibly being TRBD1 (5 bases). CDR1 and CDR2 from the germline V gene are SGHTA and FQGNSA. Deletions cut 5 bases from V and 4 bases from J, with 15 bases between. CDR3 length: 15 amino acids. The CDR3 sequence is CASSLDGGPNQPQHF. CDR3 nucleotide sequence: TGTGCCAGCAGCCTAGACGGGGGACCAAATCAGCCCCAGCATTTT.

This clonotype occurred a few times. The rearrangement links TRBV28 to TRBJ1-5; TRBD1 is a possible D gene (6 bases). The CDR3 has 15 amino acids. V was shortened by 6 bases and J by 9 bases, with 21 bases between the two germline ends. Looked up from germline, CDR1 is MDHEN and CDR2 is SYDVKM. The chain's CDR3 is CASSLTAGALVPQHF. For the CDR3, the DNA is TGTGCCAGCAGCCTCACTGCGGGGGCACTAGTGCCCCAGCATTTT.

In this sample, this clonotype turned up many times. V and J are TRBV7-2 and TRBJ1-1; D remains unclear. The V end was cut by 4 bases, the J end by 1 base, with 13 bases between. The CDR3 totals 15 residues. The germline CDR1 and CDR2 sequences are SGHTA and FQGNSA. As DNA, the CDR3 is TGTGCCAGCAGCTCATCCGGGCTACAGAACACTGAAGCTTTCTTT. It translates to CASSSSGLQNTEAFF.

This clonotype was observed a handful of times. V and J are TRBV20-1 and TRBJ1-5, with 7 bases that match TRBD1. Germline CDR1 DFQATT, CDR2 SNEGSKA (reference sequence). The trim removed 1 base at V and 7 bases at J, leaving 7 bases unmatched. The CDR3 has 14 residues. The CDR3 here is CSARVQGIGQPQHF. CDR3 coding DNA: TGCAGTGCTAGAGTACAGGGGATAGGGCAGCCCCAGCATTTT.

This clonotype was observed at least ten times. V usage is TRBV3-1 and J usage is TRBJ2-6; 12 bases map to TRBD1. This CDR3 comprises 18 residues. The germline V gene encodes CDR1 LGHDT and CDR2 YNNKEL (reference sequence). J gave up 2 bases and V 4 bases, and 6 bases lay outside the gene matches. The CDR3 loop is CASSLTGTGGAGANVLTF. The CDR3 bases are TGTGCCAGCAGCCTAACCGGGACAGGGGGCGCTGGGGCCAACGTCCTGACTTTC.

This clonotype occurred a few times. V and J are TRBV6-2 or TRBV6-3 and TRBJ2-1, with TRBD2 as a possible D gene (5 bases). V was pared by 6 bases and J by 4 bases, with 13 bases between. CDR1 is MNHEY, CDR2 SVGEGT, per germline. The CDR3 runs to 14 residues. The DNA for the CDR3 is TGTGCCAGCAGGCCGACTATTAGTTACAATGAGCAGTTCTTC. Translation gives CASRPTISYNEQFF.

The rearrangement links TRBV20-1 to TRBJ1-2; 10 bases line up with TRBD1. V gave up 1 base and J gave up 7 bases; unmatched junction bases: 6. The CDR3 is 14 residues long. Germline V lookup: CDR1 DFQATT, CDR2 SNEGSKA (reference sequence). In nucleotides, the CDR3 is TGCAGTGCTAGAGTGGAGACAGGGGGCTTTGGCTACACCTTC. Its protein is CSARVETGGFGYTF.

This clonotype was seen at least ten times. V usage is TRBV12-5 and J usage is TRBJ1-4; 10 positions agree with TRBD1. Germline values: CDR1 LGHNT, CDR2 FRNRAP. Trimming at V came to 6 bases and at J to 8 bases, leaving 6 bases not matched to a gene. The CDR3 loop spans 14 amino acids. CDR3 protein: CASGTTGGREKLFF. In nucleotides, the CDR3 is TGTGCTAGTGGCACGACAGGGGGCCGCGAAAAACTGTTTTTT.

This rearrangement joins TRBV5-5 to TRBJ1-1; no clear D. Germline values: CDR1 SGHKS, CDR2 YYEKEE (reference sequence). This CDR3 has 14 amino acids. V shed 0 bases and J shed 3 bases, with 9 bases lying between them. The CDR3 DNA reads as TGTGCCAGCAGCTTGGGTCCCAGTTACACTGAAGCTTTCTTT. As protein: CASSLGPSYTEAFF.

This clonotype was seen ten or more times. V gene TRBV7-2 combines with J gene TRBJ2-6; no definite D call. The CDR3 loop spans 15 amino acids. V was shortened by 4 bases and J by 0 bases, with 7 bases between the two germline ends. Germline loops: CDR1 SGHTA, CDR2 FQGNSA. The CDR3: CASSSQSSGANVLTF. CDR3 coding DNA: TGTGCCAGCAGCTCCCAAAGCTCTGGGGCCAACGTCCTGACTTTC. The full variable domain, rest sourced from reference TRBV7-2 and TRBJ2-6, is GAGVSQSPSNKVTEKGKDVELRCDPISGHTALYWYRQSLGQGLEFLIYFQGNSAPDKSGLPSDRFSAERTGGSVSTLTIQRTQQEDSAVYLCASSSQSSGANVLTFGAGSRLTVL.

Many counts were recorded for this clonotype. DNA of the CDR3: TGTGCCAGCAGTTTATTGCCCCAATACGAGCAGTACTTC. It encodes CASSLLPQYEQYF. The chain joins TRBV27 to TRBJ2-7; D unclear. The CDR3 has 13 amino acids. Germline V gives CDR1 MNHEY, CDR2 SMNVEV (reference sequence). Trimming removed 1 base at V and 4 bases at J, with 8 bases between.

This clonotype was picked up many times. The V and J genes are TRBV12-3 or TRBV12-4 and TRBJ1-2; D uncertain. The V and J ends lost 4 bases and 3 bases respectively, with 15 bases between them. This CDR3 region has 15 residues. Written as DNA, the CDR3 is TGTGCCAGCAGTTCCCGAAATGGCCCGGACTATGGCTACACCTTC. Translated: CASSSRNGPDYGYTF.

This clonotype was seen many times. The chain couples TRBV5-1 to TRBJ1-2; no definite D call. The CDR3 loop spans 14 amino acids. Trimming left V 4 bases short and J 4 bases short, with 14 bases between. Germline CDR1 is SGHRS and CDR2 is YFSETQ. In nucleotides, the CDR3 is TGCGCCAGCAGCGATTCCCAGAAAACCTATGGCTACACCTTC. Translating gives CASSDSQKTYGYTF.

This clonotype was observed a few times. The V and J genes are TRBV7-9 and TRBJ1-4, with a tentative D call TRBD1 (5 bases). Trimming left V 6 bases short and J 0 bases short, with 14 bases between. CDR3 length equals 16 residues. Germline V lookup: CDR1 SEHNR, CDR2 FQNEAQ (reference sequence). The DNA of the CDR3 is TGTGCCAGCAGTCAAAATCAGGGTGCAACTAATGAAAAACTGTTTTTT. It yields the protein CASSQNQGATNEKLFF.

In its sample, this clonotype was seen many times. The chain combines TRBV10-2 with TRBJ1-1; 7 nucleotides align to TRBD1. CDR3 length equals 14 residues. Germline V CDR1 and CDR2: WSHSY, SAAADI. The V and J ends lost 8 bases and 1 base, in that order; junction bases with no gene match: 7. Here the CDR3 DNA reads TGCGCCAGCCGACAGGGATCTCGGAACACTGAAGCTTTCTTT. It specifies CASRQGSRNTEAFF.

This clonotype was recorded at least ten times. This rearrangement joins TRBV9 to TRBJ1-5; no clear D gene. The germline CDR1 and CDR2 sequences are SGDLS and YYNGEE. The length of the CDR3 is 14 residues. V was trimmed by 0 bases and J by 1 base, leaving 5 bases between them. The CDR3 reads CASSVEASNQPQHF. DNA for the CDR3: TGTGCCAGCAGCGTAGAAGCCAGCAATCAGCCCCAGCATTTT.